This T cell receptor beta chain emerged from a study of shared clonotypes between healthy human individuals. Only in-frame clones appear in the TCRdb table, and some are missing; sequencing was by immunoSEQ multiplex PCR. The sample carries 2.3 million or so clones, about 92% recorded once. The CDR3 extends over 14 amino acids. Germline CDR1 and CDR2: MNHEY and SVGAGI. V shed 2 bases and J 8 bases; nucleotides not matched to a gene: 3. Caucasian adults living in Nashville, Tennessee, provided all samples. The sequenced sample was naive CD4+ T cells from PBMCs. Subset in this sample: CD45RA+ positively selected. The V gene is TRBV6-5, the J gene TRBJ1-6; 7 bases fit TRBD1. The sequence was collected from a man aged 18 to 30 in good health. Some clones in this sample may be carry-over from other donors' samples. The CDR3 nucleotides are TGTGCCAGCAGTTACGGAGGGGGCGATTCACCCCTCCACTTT. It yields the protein CASSYGGGDSPLHF.